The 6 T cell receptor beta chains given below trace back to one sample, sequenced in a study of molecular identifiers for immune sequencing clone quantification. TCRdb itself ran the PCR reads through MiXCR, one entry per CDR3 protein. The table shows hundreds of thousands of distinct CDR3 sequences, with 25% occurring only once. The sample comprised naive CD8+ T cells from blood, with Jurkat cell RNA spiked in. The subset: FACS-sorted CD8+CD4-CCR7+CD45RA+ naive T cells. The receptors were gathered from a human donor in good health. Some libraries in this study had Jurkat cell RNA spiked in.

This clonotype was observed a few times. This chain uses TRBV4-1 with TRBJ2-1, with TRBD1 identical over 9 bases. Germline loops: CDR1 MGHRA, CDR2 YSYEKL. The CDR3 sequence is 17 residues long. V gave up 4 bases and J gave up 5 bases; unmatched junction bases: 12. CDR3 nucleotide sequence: TGCGCCAGCAGCCTTAATCGCGGGACAGGGTATAACAATGAGCAGTTCTTC. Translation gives CASSLNRGTGYNNEQFF.

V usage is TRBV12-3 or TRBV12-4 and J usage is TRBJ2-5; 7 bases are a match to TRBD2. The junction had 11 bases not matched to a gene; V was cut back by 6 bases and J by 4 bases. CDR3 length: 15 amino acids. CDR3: CASRLKSGAGETQYF. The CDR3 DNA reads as TGTGCCAGCAGACTCAAGAGCGGGGCCGGAGAGACCCAGTACTTC.

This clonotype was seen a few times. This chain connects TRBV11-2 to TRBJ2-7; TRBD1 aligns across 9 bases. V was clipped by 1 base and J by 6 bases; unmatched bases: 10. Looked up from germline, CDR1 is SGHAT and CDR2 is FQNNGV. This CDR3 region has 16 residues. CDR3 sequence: CASSLGVVQGAFEQYF. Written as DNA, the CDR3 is TGTGCCAGCAGCTTAGGGGTTGTACAGGGGGCCTTCGAGCAGTACTTC.

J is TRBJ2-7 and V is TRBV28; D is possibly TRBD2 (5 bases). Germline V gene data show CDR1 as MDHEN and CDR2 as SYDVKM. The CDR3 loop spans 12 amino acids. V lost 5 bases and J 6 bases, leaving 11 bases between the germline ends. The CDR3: CASSTPGVEQYF. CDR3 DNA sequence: TGTGCCAGCAGTACCCCCGGGGTCGAGCAGTACTTC.

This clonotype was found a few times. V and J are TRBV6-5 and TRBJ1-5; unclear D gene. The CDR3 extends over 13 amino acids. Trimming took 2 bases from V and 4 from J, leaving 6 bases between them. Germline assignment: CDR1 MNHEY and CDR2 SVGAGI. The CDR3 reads CASSYAINQPQHF. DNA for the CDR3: TGTGCCAGCAGTTACGCCATAAATCAGCCCCAGCATTTT.

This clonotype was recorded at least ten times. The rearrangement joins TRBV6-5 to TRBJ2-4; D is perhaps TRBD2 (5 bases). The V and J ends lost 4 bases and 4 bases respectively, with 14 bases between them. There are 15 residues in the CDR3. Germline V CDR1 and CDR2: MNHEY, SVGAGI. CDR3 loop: CASSFLAGGKNIQYF. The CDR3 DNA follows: TGTGCCAGCAGTTTCTTGGCAGGCGGGAAAAACATTCAGTACTTC.